The clone carrying this TCR beta chain was seen at least ten times. The sorted Tregs were CD4+CD25+CD127-/low cells. After removal of 6 bases from V and 5 bases from J, the junction contained 8 bases not matched to a gene. The germline V gene encodes CDR1 DFQATT and CDR2 SNEGSKA (reference sequence). This CDR3 comprises 14 residues. TCRdb reprocessed the 5' RACE reads with MiXCR, giving one entry per CDR3 protein. The sample contains more than 8,500 distinct CDR3 sequences, 20% to 30% of which appear only once. The sequenced sample consisted of Tregs sorted from blood. The chain combines TRBV20-1 with TRBJ1-1; 11 bases line up with TRBD1. The receptor was isolated from a female donor with breast cancer. The DNA of the CDR3 is TGCAGTGCGGCCTGGACAGGGGGCGGGACTGAAGCTTTCTTT. This translates into CSAAWTGGGTEAFF.